The 13 T cell receptor beta chains below all came from one sample that was sequenced in a study of spatial heterogeneity in lung cancer. TCRdb ran MiXCR on the 5' RACE reads and lists one entry per CDR3 protein. The table lists around 70,000 distinct CDR3 sequences, less than 9.5% of them singletons. Time point in this sample: blood at routine non-recurrence follow-up after resection. Here the sequenced sample was PBMCs, taken at follow-up. The receptors derive from a female donor with early-stage non-small cell lung cancer.

This clonotype was observed many times. The chain combines TRBV19 with TRBJ2-4; 14 bases are a match to TRBD2. The CDR3 length is 17 residues. The V gene's germline CDR1 is LNHDA and CDR2 SQIVND (reference sequence). V was clipped by 5 bases and J by 4 bases; unmatched bases: 7. Here the CDR3 reads CASSPRLAGGIKNIQYF. Written as DNA, the CDR3 is TGTGCCAGTAGTCCCCGACTAGCGGGAGGGATTAAAAACATTCAGTACTTC.

This clonotype was picked up a small number of times. The chain uses TRBV5-1 and TRBJ2-5; TRBD2 aligns across 8 bases. Germline lookup yields CDR1 SGHRS and CDR2 YFSETQ. V was clipped by 0 bases and J by 5 bases; unmatched bases: 12. This CDR3 has 17 amino acids. CDR3 residues: CASSLEPGGPSTETQYF. The CDR3 nucleotides read TGCGCCAGCAGCTTGGAGCCGGGAGGGCCTTCTACGGAGACCCAGTACTTC.

This rearrangement joins TRBV5-6 to TRBJ2-3, with 13 bases matching TRBD2. CDR1 is SGHDT and CDR2 is YYEEEE in the germline V gene. The junction had 9 bases not matched to a gene; V was cut back by 3 bases and J by 2 bases. This CDR3 region has 18 residues. CDR3 DNA: TGTGCCAGCAGCTCCCATCACGGACTAGCGGGGGCCACAGATACGCAGTATTTT. This codes for CASSSHHGLAGATDTQYF. The variable domain in full, completed from reference TRBV5-6 and TRBJ2-3, reads DAGVTQSPTHLIKTRGQQVTLRCSPKSGHDTVSWYQQALGQGPQFIFQYYEEEERQRGNFPDRFSGHQFPNYSSELNVNALLLGDSALYLCASSSHHGLAGATDTQYFGPGTRLTVL.

Ten or more counts support this clonotype. The chain links TRBV7-9 to TRBJ1-4, with D possibly being TRBD1 (5 bases). This CDR3 is built from 13 residues. Trimming took off 4 bases at V and 8 bases at J, with 11 bases between the two ends. Germline-derived CDR1 and CDR2 are SEHNR and FQNEAQ (reference sequence). The CDR3 DNA reads as TGTGCCAGCAGCTCTAGGGGTCACGAAAAACTGTTTTTT. It translates to CASSSRGHEKLFF. The variable domain in full, completed from reference TRBV7-9 and TRBJ1-4, reads DTGVSQNPRHKITKRGQNVTFRCDPISEHNRLYWYRQTLGQGPEFLTYFQNEAQLEKSRLLSDRFSAERPKGSFSTLEIQRTEQGDSAMYLCASSSRGHEKLFFGSGTQLSVL.

This clonotype was recorded many times. V and J are TRBV7-2 and TRBJ1-4, with unresolved D. V lost 4 bases, J lost 4 bases, and 13 bases lay in between. The CDR3 loop spans 15 amino acids. The germline CDR1 and CDR2 sequences are SGHTA and FQGNSA. The CDR3 nucleotides are TGTGCCAGCAGCTCTAGTGGGATCCTTAATGAAAAACTGTTTTTT. Translated, it gives CASSSSGILNEKLFF.

This clonotype came up many times. The chain joins TRBV19 to TRBJ2-6, with D unresolved. CDR1 is LNHDA and CDR2 is SQIVND in the germline V gene (reference sequence). V was pared by 5 bases and J by 2 bases, with 10 bases between. The CDR3 is 15 amino acids. The CDR3: CASSPGLTGANVLTF. CDR3 nucleotide sequence: TGTGCCAGTAGTCCCGGGCTGACTGGGGCCAACGTCCTGACTTTC.

This clonotype was seen ten or more times. J is TRBJ2-1 and V is TRBV29-1; D remains unclear. CDR1 is SQVTM and CDR2 is ANQGSEA in the germline V gene. CDR3 length: 15 residues. The V end was cut by 5 bases, the J end by 5 bases, with 19 bases between. CDR3 amino acids: CSVRAELKGDNEQFF. CDR3 DNA sequence: TGCAGCGTTCGCGCCGAGTTGAAAGGCGACAATGAGCAGTTCTTC.

This clonotype was detected ten times or more. The chain recombines TRBV5-4 with TRBJ2-1, with 11 bases lining up with TRBD2. V lost 4 bases to trimming and J lost 0 bases; unmatched junction nucleotides: 9. CDR1 is SGHNT and CDR2 is YYREEE in the germline V gene (reference sequence). The CDR3 extends over 18 amino acids. The CDR3 DNA follows: TGTGCCAGCAGCCGGACGGGACTAGCGGCGATCTCCTACAATGAGCAGTTCTTC. The encoded protein is CASSRTGLAAISYNEQFF. Variable domain in full (rest from reference TRBV5-4 and TRBJ2-1): ETGVTQSPTHLIKTRGQQVTLRCSSQSGHNTVSWYQQALGQGPQFIFQYYREEENGRGNFPPRFSGLQFPNYSSELNVNALELDDSALYLCASSRTGLAAISYNEQFFGPGTRLTVL.

This clonotype was detected ten times or more. The V call is TRBV7-3, the J call TRBJ1-1; D unclear. V gave up 1 base and J gave up 8 bases, with 11 bases separating them. Germline loops: CDR1 SGHTA, CDR2 FQGTGA. The CDR3 loop spans 13 amino acids. The CDR3 loop is CASSLSSTAEAFF. The CDR3 nucleotides are TGTGCCAGCAGCTTAAGTTCCACAGCCGAAGCTTTCTTT.

Many counts were recorded for this clonotype. The rearrangement uses TRBV7-3 and TRBJ1-6, with D hard to call. Looked up from germline, CDR1 is SGHTA and CDR2 is FQGTGA. The CDR3 runs 13 residues. Trimming stripped 4 bases from V and 10 bases from J, with 11 bases between. CDR3 protein: CASSSGNLSPLHF. In nucleotides, the CDR3 is TGTGCCAGCAGCTCCGGAAACCTATCACCCCTCCACTTT.

This clonotype was seen a handful of times. The V and J genes are TRBV5-4 and TRBJ2-2, with 8 bases that match TRBD1. This CDR3 is built from 17 residues. Unmatched junction bases numbered 15, after V lost 4 bases and J lost 7 bases. Germline assignment: CDR1 SGHNT and CDR2 YYREEE (reference sequence). The CDR3 DNA is TGTGCCAGCAGCGCCTATTACAGGGGGTCGGATGTCGGGGAGCTGTTTTTT. Amino acid sequence: CASSAYYRGSDVGELFF.

This clonotype was counted many times. This sequence joins TRBV5-4 and TRBJ1-2; 7 positions match TRBD1. V lost 5 bases, J lost 0 bases, and 1 base stayed unmatched. The CDR3 has 13 amino acids. CDR1 SGHNT and CDR2 YYREEE come from the germline V gene (reference sequence). CDR3 amino acids: CASRGQTNYGYTF. For the CDR3, the DNA is TGTGCCAGCAGGGGACAGACTAACTATGGCTACACCTTC.

This clonotype was detected many times. The chain has TRBV20-1 and TRBJ1-1; 7 bases map to TRBD1. In germline, CDR1 is DFQATT, CDR2 SNEGSKA (reference sequence). CDR3 size: 14 residues. V was pared by 0 bases and J by 11 bases, with 12 bases of the junction left unmatched. This CDR3 reads CSARDQTGYLVAFF. The CDR3 nucleotides are TGCAGTGCTAGAGATCAGACAGGGTATTTGGTGGCTTTCTTT.